This T cell receptor beta chain derives from a study of blood T cell repertoires in COVID-19. Study context: Acute and convalescent COVID-19 samples came from the United States, Italy and Spain. Sources were T cells, B-cell-depleted T cells, or PBMCs; the material itself was cDNA or gDNA.

Germline V gene sequence: CDR1 SGHNT, CDR2 YENEEA. This CDR3 is 14 amino acids long. J gave up 4 bases and V 5 bases, and 4 bases lay outside the gene matches. Original methodology: Amplification of reference gene primers provided the estimated nucleated cell counts. The data were produced by immunoSEQ multiplex PCR, yet TCRdb's version contains in-frame clones alone and is incomplete. Clone size and the V and J calls come from that table; the DNA yielded D and trimming. The repertoire includes a few hundred thousand clones, about 88% of them detected once, and roughly 2% sits in the top ten. Input material: peripheral blood. The rearrangement links TRBV11-3 to TRBJ2-5, with TRBD2 matching 10 bases. This sequence was found in a man aged 25-40 years with active or convalescent COVID-19. In DNA form, the CDR3 reads TGTGCCAGCAGCCTAAGCGGGGGGGCAGAGACCCAGTACTTC. Its protein product is CASSLSGGAETQYF.